This T cell receptor (beta chain) was sequenced in a study of T-cell reconstitution after alpha-beta-depleted transplantation in children. Study results and limitations: Expanded clones from the graft, numbering several hundred, reportedly supplied alpha-beta T cells about two months after transplant. T-cell counts and diversity were attributed mostly to newly produced T cells one year after transplant.

This clonotype was seen at least ten times. What it recognizes is unknown. V was cut by 0 bases and J by 5 bases, with 14 bases left in between. The V gene's germline CDR1 is SGHDN and CDR2 FVKESK. This CDR3 spans 16 amino acids. Preparation of the TCRbeta library involved a method that used unique molecular identifiers. In TCRdb, the PCR reads were re-called with MiXCR into one record per CDR3 protein. The sample holds approximately 170,000 distinct CDR3 sequences, more than 9.5% seen once. The TCR originated in a boy aged 2 to 10 with acute myeloid leukemia, due to receive a stem cell transplant. The chain has TRBV14 and TRBJ2-1; D not resolved. The source material was PBMCs, sampled before TCRalphabeta/CD19-depleted stem cell transplant. The CDR3 loop is CASSQEHSWVNNEQFF. CDR3 DNA: TGTGCCAGCAGCCAAGAACACAGTTGGGTTAACAATGAGCAGTTCTTC.